This TCR beta chain was sequenced for a study of T cell responses to AZD1222 COVID-19 vaccine (dated by TCRdb to the early 2020s). Some background on the complete study: AZD1222 recipients given second doses at about 4 weeks or at about 12 weeks were pooled, since spike-specific TCR depth and breadth were not found to differ between the two schedules. TCR sequencing covered 233 trial participants: some 210 given two doses of AZD1222 and 26 given two doses of MenACWY control vaccine. Trial participants were enrolled by age into subgroups of 18-55, 56-69 and 70-plus years, and approximately 150, 30 and 60 TCR-sequenced participants, respectively, were included in these subgroups.

On this clone: This clone's antigen is unknown. The record has no base qualities; no much larger clone is one base away.

The study at large found these results: After two AZD1222 doses, both the breadth and the depth of spike-specific TCRs were significantly higher than at day 0 and than in MenACWY recipients. Because no day 14 peak-response samples were available, repertoires were characterized only after the peak T cell response. Reportedly, almost half of the unique spike-specific TCRs recognized epitopes lying outside the regions that are mutated in the B.1.351 and B.1.1.7 variants. Participants were mostly white British and included more females than males, and it was suggested by the authors that clonal diversity may have been underestimated. The whole spike protein was spanned by vaccine-associated CD4 TCRs, and dominant responses were seen in regions 160-218 and 743-854. In the small 56-69-year group, the increase in depth fell short of significance, most likely because of low power. Conclusions about previously exposed vaccinees are limited because only a handful of AZD1222 recipients were SARS-CoV-2 seropositive at baseline.

What this sample's time point label stands for: baseline before first vaccination. Samples from vaccinated people were obtained from the UK trials COV001 and COV002, which included a single-blind randomized controlled phase 2/3 trial of AZD1222 (ChAdOx1 nCoV-19) in healthy adults. For TCRbeta chain sequencing, PBMC samples from trial participants were taken at day 0 and at day 28 after the second dose. The CDR3 regions of human TCRbeta chains were subjected to immunosequencing. The source study handled its data this way. Repertoire TCRs were matched against a reference library of SARS-CoV-2-specific TCRs generated with the MIRA antigen-specificity platform. Breadth was defined as the fraction of unique TCRs that were SARS-CoV-2-associated. Depth was defined as the fraction of total T cells that were SARS-CoV-2-associated. Using the MIRA data, each spike-specific TCR was mapped to the spike region that the TCR reacts to and placed in a CD4 or CD8 class. Log10-transformed breadth and depth values were compared by one-way ANOVA with Sidak's multiple comparisons tests. Imported from immuneACCESS, the table was reduced by TCRdb to in-frame sequences with V and J called. These copies leave out some clones; in studies compared against another copy, an unresolved V gene accounts for under half, and the cause of the remainder is not known. D and trimming come from the DNA, and the V and J calls and clone size come from that table. Here the sample has about 170,000 clones; approximately 95% occur a single time. Of the sample, approximately 4% is held by the ten largest clones.

V has 6 bases trimmed and J has 8 bases trimmed; junction bases matching no gene number 5. The germline V gene gives CDR1 as MNHEY and CDR2 as SVGAGI. The CDR3 holds 13 amino acids from the cysteine to the phenylalanine. This entry keeps only the CDR3 DNA: 39 bases, framed from base 1. This chain is built from TRBV6-5 and TRBJ2-4; 9 bases in the junction line up with TRBD1. Specimen: peripheral blood, collected on day 0 of AZD1222 vaccination. This sequence originates from an adult in good health. The CDR3 in this case is CASRSGTGYIQYF. The nucleotides read TGTGCCAGCAGATCCGGGACAGGGTACATTCAGTACTTC.